A single sample gave rise to the 27 T cell receptor beta chains below, sequenced in a study of siplizumab effects on memory and regulatory T cells (dated by TCRdb to between 2019 and 2020). Library generation was performed with the immunoSEQ multiplex PCR assay. TCRdb took over this immuneACCESS table, retaining in-frame rearrangements with V and J assigned. Such tables are incomplete; in checked studies, under half of the missing clones stem from an unresolved V gene, and the remainder is unexplained. Present in this sample are about 50,000 clones, approximately 93% of which were seen just once. The ten largest make up 15% to 20% of the sample. Sample: CD8+ T cells sorted from blood. These receptors were obtained from a human donor in good health.

The J gene is TRBJ1-1, the V gene TRBV13; D is possibly TRBD1 (5 bases). CDR1 and CDR2 (germline): PRHDT, FYEKMQ (reference sequence). This CDR3 is 13 amino acids long. The V gene lost 5 bases and the J gene lost 6 bases, with 13 bases spanning the gap. The CDR3 region is CASSPGRGAEAFF. Here the CDR3 DNA reads TGTGCCAGCAGCCCCGGACGGGGCGCTGAAGCTTTCTTT.

This sequence joins TRBV6-5 and TRBJ1-2, with unresolved D. This CDR3 region has 15 residues. Germline V gene lookup returns CDR1 MNHEY and CDR2 SVGAGI. Trimming removed 2 bases from V and 3 bases from J, with 13 bases in between. CDR3 bases: TGTGCCAGCAGTTACATGTCCGAAGGGTACTATGGCTACACCTTC. Its translation is CASSYMSEGYYGYTF.

The gene calls are TRBV6-5 and TRBJ1-4, with 9 positions matching TRBD1. Germline-derived CDR1 and CDR2 are MNHEY and SVGAGI. This CDR3 has 14 amino acids. Trimming cost V 6 bases and J 6 bases; bases outside gene matches: 5. In nucleotides, the CDR3 is TGTGCCAGCAGCCGGGACAGGGAAGATGAAAAACTGTTTTTT. Translating it yields CASSRDREDEKLFF.

The rearrangement joins TRBV28 to TRBJ1-2, with D tentatively TRBD1 (6 bases). The germline gives CDR1 MDHEN, CDR2 SYDVKM. The length of the CDR3 is 14 residues. V was trimmed by 3 bases and J by 6 bases, leaving 14 bases between them. The CDR3 bases are TGTGCCAGCAGTTTCGGGCAGGGGATCGATGGCTACACCTTC. This translates into CASSFGQGIDGYTF.

This clone was detected once. The rearrangement joins TRBV28 to TRBJ2-2; 7 nucleotides match TRBD1. This CDR3 is 18 amino acids long. J was trimmed by 1 base and V by 1 base; bases with no gene match: 9. CDR1 and CDR2 from the germline V gene are MDHEN and SYDVKM. The CDR3 reads CASSLLIGGAWNTGELFF. For the CDR3, the DNA is TGTGCCAGCAGTTTATTAATAGGGGGCGCCTGGAACACCGGGGAGCTGTTTTTT.

This clone came up a few times. This rearrangement joins TRBV2 to TRBJ2-5; D is unresolved. This CDR3 has 15 residues. The V end was cut by 9 bases, the J end by 2 bases, with 19 bases between. CDR1 SNHLY and CDR2 FYNNEI come from the germline V gene. Here the CDR3 reads CASTPAPPGQETQYF. DNA for the CDR3: TGTGCCAGTACACCAGCCCCTCCTGGACAAGAGACCCAGTACTTC.

This clone was seen a single time. The chain carries TRBV7-3 and TRBJ2-3, with D unresolved. V lost 2 bases, J lost 1 base, and 4 bases lay in between. In germline, CDR1 is SGHTA, CDR2 FQGTGA. The CDR3 covers 13 residues. CDR3 region: CASSLYGTDTQYF. CDR3 nucleotide sequence: TGTGCCAGCAGCTTATACGGCACAGATACGCAGTATTTT.

The rearrangement joins TRBV2 to TRBJ2-7; TRBD1 aligns across 7 bases. V was clipped by 11 bases and J by 9 bases; unmatched bases: 16. CDR3 size: 13 residues. Germline V CDR1 and CDR2: SNHLY, FYNNEI. The CDR3 is CALRIGGVNTQYF. The DNA of the CDR3 is TGTGCCCTCAGGATAGGGGGCGTGAACACGCAGTACTTC.

The chain couples TRBV4-1 to TRBJ1-4; the match to TRBD1 covers 10 bases. V lost 3 bases to trimming and J lost 6 bases; unmatched junction nucleotides: 10. Germline V gives CDR1 MGHRA, CDR2 YSYEKL. The CDR3 is 17 residues long. The CDR3 protein is CASSHLDRGRDDEKLFF. In DNA form, the CDR3 reads TGCGCCAGCAGCCACCTCGACAGGGGGCGCGACGATGAAAAACTGTTTTTT.

The chain links TRBV4-1 to TRBJ1-2, with 8 bases matching TRBD1. The germline gives CDR1 MGHRA, CDR2 YSYEKL. Unmatched junction bases numbered 4, after V lost 2 bases and J lost 5 bases. This CDR3 spans 14 amino acids. CDR3 in DNA: TGCGCCAGCAGCCAAATGGACAGGGCTTATGGCTACACCTTC. This sequence encodes CASSQMDRAYGYTF.

This clone was detected only once. V is TRBV4-1 and J is TRBJ1-4; maybe TRBD1 (5 bases). CDR1 and CDR2 (germline): MGHRA, YSYEKL. Trimming removed 3 bases at V and 2 bases at J, with 13 bases between. The CDR3 is 16 amino acids. This chain's CDR3 is CASSHSEGMTNEKLFF. In DNA, the CDR3 is TGCGCCAGCAGCCACAGCGAGGGGATGACTAATGAAAAACTGTTTTTT.

The V and J genes are TRBV9 and TRBJ2-7; TRBD2 matches at 8 bases. V shed 0 bases and J 5 bases; nucleotides not matched to a gene: 7. Germline V gene lookup returns CDR1 SGDLS and CDR2 YYNGEE. CDR3 length equals 15 residues. The CDR3 DNA follows: TGTGCCAGCAGCGTAGCTACGGGAGGGTCCCACGAGCAGTACTTC. It encodes CASSVATGGSHEQYF.

The chain joins TRBV19 to TRBJ2-3; 7 bases are a match to TRBD2. CDR1 LNHDA and CDR2 SQIVND come from the germline V gene (reference sequence). V shed 7 bases and J 2 bases; nucleotides not matched to a gene: 6. The CDR3 sequence is 14 residues long. The CDR3: CASKTGGTTDTQYF. For the CDR3, the DNA is TGTGCCAGTAAAACGGGAGGAACCACAGATACGCAGTATTTT.

The CDR3 sequence is CASRTIKGGEQFF. The CDR3 DNA sequence: TGTGCCAGCAGGACCATTAAGGGGGGTGAGCAGTTCTTC. This rearrangement joins TRBV28 to TRBJ2-1, with D perhaps given as TRBD1 or TRBD2 (6 bases each). CDR1 and CDR2 from the germline V gene are MDHEN and SYDVKM. This CDR3 spans 13 amino acids. V lost 6 bases to trimming and J lost 9 bases, with 15 bases between them.

CDR3 sequence: CSTRTQYF. The DNA for the CDR3 is TGCAGTACGAGAACCCAGTACTTC. The V gene is TRBV20-1, the J gene TRBJ2-5; D is uncertain. Germline CDR1 reads DFQATT; CDR2 reads SNEGSKA (reference sequence). This CDR3 has 8 amino acids. V was trimmed by 8 bases and J by 8 bases, leaving 6 bases between them.

This rearrangement joins TRBV7-2 to TRBJ1-1; no definite D call. This CDR3 spans 15 amino acids. The V gene lost 1 base and the J gene lost 0 bases, with 9 bases spanning the gap. Germline values: CDR1 SGHTA, CDR2 FQGNSA. Here the CDR3 DNA reads TGTGCCAGCAGCTTAGGACGGCGAATGAACACTGAAGCTTTCTTT. This gives the protein CASSLGRRMNTEAFF.

The chain is built from TRBV13 and TRBJ2-2; tentatively, D is TRBD2 (6 bases). CDR3 size: 13 residues. Germline-derived CDR1 and CDR2 are PRHDT and FYEKMQ (reference sequence). Trimming shortened V by 6 bases and J by 6 bases, and 11 bases separated the two germline ends. Here the CDR3 reads CASRATRAGELFF. In DNA, the CDR3 is TGTGCCAGCAGGGCGACTAGGGCCGGGGAGCTGTTTTTT.

V and J are TRBV7-3 and TRBJ2-7; 10 bases line up with TRBD2. The V segment lost 2 bases and the J segment 5 bases; nucleotides outside the gene matches: 6. CDR3 size: 15 residues. CDR1 and CDR2 from the germline V gene are SGHTA and FQGTGA. CDR3 nucleotide sequence: TGTGCCAGCAGCTTAGGTCCTAGCGGGAGAAACGAGCAGTACTTC. Its translation is CASSLGPSGRNEQYF.

The chain has TRBV2 and TRBJ1-2; D is possibly TRBD1 (5 bases). Trimming cost V 3 bases and J 3 bases, with 5 bases left between them. The CDR3 loop spans 12 amino acids. Germline CDR1 is SNHLY and CDR2 is FYNNEI. The CDR3 sequence is CASSDRDYGYTF. CDR3 nucleotide sequence: TGTGCCAGCAGTGACAGGGACTATGGCTACACCTTC.

The gene calls are TRBV5-1 and TRBJ2-7; the match to TRBD1 covers 9 bases. J was trimmed by 5 bases and V by 3 bases; bases with no gene match: 6. CDR3 length: 14 amino acids. Germline assignment: CDR1 SGHRS and CDR2 YFSETQ. The CDR3 loop is CASSSGTGRNEQYF. The CDR3 DNA reads TGCGCCAGCAGCTCGGGGACAGGGAGAAACGAGCAGTACTTC.

By share of the sample, this clone is medium-sized. The chain employs TRBV5-1 and TRBJ2-3, with D unclear. V lost 2 bases and J 0 bases, leaving 1 base between the germline ends. This CDR3 has 12 residues. In germline, CDR1 is SGHRS, CDR2 YFSETQ. The CDR3 loop is CASSFSTDTQYF. DNA of the CDR3: TGCGCCAGCAGCTTTAGCACAGATACGCAGTATTTT.

The genes are TRBV28 and TRBJ2-1; the match to TRBD2 covers 8 bases. CDR1 and CDR2 (germline): MDHEN, SYDVKM. V dropped 7 bases and J dropped 4; count of bases not matched to a gene: 12. This CDR3 is 16 amino acids long. The CDR3 here is CASTLTGTRGYNEQFF. For the CDR3, the DNA is TGTGCCAGCACCCTAACCGGGACTAGAGGATACAATGAGCAGTTCTTC.

Here the CDR3 reads CASSSAVGGELVGANVLTF. The CDR3 DNA is TGTGCCAGCAGTTCCGCTGTGGGTGGGGAGCTGGTTGGGGCCAACGTCCTGACTTTC. The rearrangement joins TRBV28 to TRBJ2-6; tentatively, D is TRBD2 (5 bases). This CDR3 comprises 19 residues. Germline V gene lookup returns CDR1 MDHEN and CDR2 SYDVKM. V was cut by 4 bases and J by 3 bases, with 22 bases left in between.

This sequence joins TRBV4-1 and TRBJ2-5; 12 positions match TRBD2. The V gene's germline CDR1 is MGHRA and CDR2 YSYEKL. The CDR3 sequence is 16 residues long. Unmatched junction bases numbered 3, after V lost 0 bases and J lost 4 bases. CDR3: CASSQDELAGGETQYF. The CDR3 DNA is TGCGCCAGCAGCCAAGACGAACTAGCGGGAGGAGAGACCCAGTACTTC.

The chain uses TRBV6-5 and TRBJ2-7; D is ambiguous. V gave up 6 bases and J gave up 6 bases, with 15 bases separating them. Germline CDR1 MNHEY, CDR2 SVGAGI. The CDR3 is 13 residues long. The CDR3 loop reads CASRAGSLTEQYF. CDR3 nucleotide sequence: TGTGCCAGCAGGGCCGGATCTCTCACCGAGCAGTACTTC.

This chain uses TRBV2 with TRBJ2-2; TRBD2 might be the D (6 bases). The CDR3 has 14 residues. CDR1 and CDR2 (germline): SNHLY, FYNNEI. V gave up 6 bases and J gave up 2 bases, with 10 bases separating them. CDR3 coding DNA: TGTGCCAGCAGGATGACTAGTAACACCGGGGAGCTGTTTTTT. This codes for CASRMTSNTGELFF.

This clone was seen a single time. V usage is TRBV7-9 and J usage is TRBJ2-3, with D perhaps being TRBD1 or TRBD2 (5 bases each). The CDR3 runs 16 residues. Trimming removed 1 base from V and 8 bases from J, with 19 bases in between. Germline CDR1 reads SEHNR; CDR2 reads FQNEAQ (reference sequence). The CDR3 bases are TGTGCCAGCAGCTTAGTCATCGGGACGGACTTTGCTACGCAGTATTTT. It yields the protein CASSLVIGTDFATQYF. The variable domain in full, with the rest retrieved from reference TRBV7-9 and TRBJ2-3, is DTGVSQNPRHKITKRGQNVTFRCDPISEHNRLYWYRQTLGQGPEFLTYFQNEAQLEKSRLLSDRFSAERPKGSFSTLEIQRTEQGDSAMYLCASSLVIGTDFATQYFGPGTRLTVL.